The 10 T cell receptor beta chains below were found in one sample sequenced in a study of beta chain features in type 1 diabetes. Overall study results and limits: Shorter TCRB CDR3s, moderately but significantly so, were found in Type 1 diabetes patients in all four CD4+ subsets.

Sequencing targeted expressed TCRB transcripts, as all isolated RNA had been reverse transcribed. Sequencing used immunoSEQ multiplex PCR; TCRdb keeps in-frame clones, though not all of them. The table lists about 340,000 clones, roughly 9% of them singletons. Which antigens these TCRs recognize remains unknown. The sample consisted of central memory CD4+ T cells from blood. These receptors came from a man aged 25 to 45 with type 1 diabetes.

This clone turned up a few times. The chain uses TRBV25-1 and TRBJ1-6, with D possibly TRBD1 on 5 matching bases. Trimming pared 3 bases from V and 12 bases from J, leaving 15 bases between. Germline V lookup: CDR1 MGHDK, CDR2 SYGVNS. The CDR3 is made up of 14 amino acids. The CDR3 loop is CASSEAGDSGPLHF. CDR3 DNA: TGTGCCAGCAGTGAGGCGGGGGATTCGGGACCCCTCCACTTT.

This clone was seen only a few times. The CDR3 is CASSYRGRGTPLHF. In nucleotides, the CDR3 is TGTGCCAGCAGCTACAGGGGGCGAGGGACACCCCTCCACTTT. The chain carries TRBV6-5 and TRBJ1-6; TRBD1 matches 9 bases. This CDR3 spans 14 amino acids. The trim removed 6 bases at V and 11 bases at J, leaving 8 bases unmatched. The germline V gene encodes CDR1 MNHEY and CDR2 SVGAGI.

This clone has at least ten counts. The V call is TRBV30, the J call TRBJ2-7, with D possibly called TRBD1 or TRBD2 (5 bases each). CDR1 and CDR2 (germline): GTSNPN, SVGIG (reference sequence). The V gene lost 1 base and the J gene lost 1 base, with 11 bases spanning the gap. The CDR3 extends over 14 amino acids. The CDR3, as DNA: TGTGCCTGGAGTGGGGACGGCTTATCCTACGAGCAGTACTTC. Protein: CAWSGDGLSYEQYF.

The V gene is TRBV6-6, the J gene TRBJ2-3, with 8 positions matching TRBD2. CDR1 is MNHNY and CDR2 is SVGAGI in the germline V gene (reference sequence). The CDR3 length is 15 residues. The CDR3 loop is CATHGLAGGTDTQYF. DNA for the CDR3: TGTGCTACCCACGGGCTAGCGGGTGGCACAGATACGCAGTATTTT.

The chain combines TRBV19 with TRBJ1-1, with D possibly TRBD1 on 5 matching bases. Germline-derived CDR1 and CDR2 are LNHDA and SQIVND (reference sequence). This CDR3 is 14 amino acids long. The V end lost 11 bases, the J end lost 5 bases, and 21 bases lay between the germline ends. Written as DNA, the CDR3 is TGTGCCGCAGAAGCCCGGGAGCCAGGGACTGAAGCTTTCTTT. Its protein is CAAEAREPGTEAFF.

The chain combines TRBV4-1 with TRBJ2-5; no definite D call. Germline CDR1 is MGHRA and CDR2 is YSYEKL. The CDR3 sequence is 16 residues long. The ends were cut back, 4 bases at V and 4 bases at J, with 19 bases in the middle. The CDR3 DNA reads TGCGCCAGCAGCCCCGGAACCACGCGCGGCGGAGAGACCCAGTACTTC. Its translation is CASSPGTTRGGETQYF.

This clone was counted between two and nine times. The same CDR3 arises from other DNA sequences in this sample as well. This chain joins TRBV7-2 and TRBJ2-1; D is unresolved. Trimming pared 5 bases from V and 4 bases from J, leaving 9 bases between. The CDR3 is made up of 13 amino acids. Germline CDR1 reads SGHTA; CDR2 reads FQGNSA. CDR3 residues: CASSLLGYNEQFF. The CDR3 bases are TGTGCCAGCAGCCTATTGGGTTACAATGAGCAGTTCTTC. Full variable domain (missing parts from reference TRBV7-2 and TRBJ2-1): GAGVSQSPSNKVTEKGKDVELRCDPISGHTALYWYRQSLGQGLEFLIYFQGNSAPDKSGLPSDRFSAERTGGSVSTLTIQRTQQEDSAVYLCASSLLGYNEQFFGPGTRLTVL.

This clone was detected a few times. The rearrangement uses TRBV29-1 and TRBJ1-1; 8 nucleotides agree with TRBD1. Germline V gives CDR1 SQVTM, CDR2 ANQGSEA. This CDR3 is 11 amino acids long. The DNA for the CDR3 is TGCAGTGGGACAGGGAACACTGAAGCTTTCTTT. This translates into CSGTGNTEAFF.

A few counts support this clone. The CDR3 DNA sequence: TGCGCCAGCAGCGCCGGCGACAGGCAAGAGACCCAGTACTTC. This gives the protein CASSAGDRQETQYF. This chain joins TRBV5-1 and TRBJ2-5, with a tentative D call TRBD1 (6 bases). This CDR3 contains 14 residues. The ends were cut back, 4 bases at V and 2 bases at J, with 12 bases in the middle. Germline CDR1 is SGHRS and CDR2 is YFSETQ.

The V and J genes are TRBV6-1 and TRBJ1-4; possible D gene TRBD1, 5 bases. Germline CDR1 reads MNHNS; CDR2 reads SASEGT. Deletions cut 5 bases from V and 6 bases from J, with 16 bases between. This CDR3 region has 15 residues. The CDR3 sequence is CASSPTGTSYEKLFF. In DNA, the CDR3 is TGTGCCAGCAGTCCAACCGGGACCTCTTATGAAAAACTGTTTTTT.